This paragraph covers one T cell receptor beta chain sequence. Its antigen is still unknown. Sequenced by immunoSEQ multiplex PCR; TCRdb stores in-frame clones only, minus some. This table has roughly 86,000 clones, 85% to 90% appearing once. In germline, CDR1 is SGHAT, CDR2 FQNNGV. Deletions cut 5 bases from V and 0 bases from J, with 13 bases between. CDR3 length: 15 residues. The sample is drawn from a study of a mutant IDH1 vaccine in newly diagnosed glioma. About the research overall: Earlier treatment was radiotherapy, temozolomide, or both, with most getting both.

Documented time point: week 47, end of study. Vaccinated patients received 300 ug of mutant IDH1 20-mer peptide per dose, with topical imiquimod. Newly diagnosed WHO grade 3 or 4 IDH1-mutant, ATRX-lost astrocytomas were identified in the donors. Regarding the study as a whole: Among all patients, vaccine-induced immune responses occurred in around 93%.

This receptor was obtained from a woman aged 45-65 years with glioma. This rearrangement joins TRBV11-2 to TRBJ1-1; unclear D gene. Sequencing used PBMCs, obtained from a glioma patient whose treatment included an IDH1 peptide vaccine. The DNA of the CDR3 is TGTGCCAGCAGCCGGGCTGAGGTGATGAACACTGAAGCTTTCTTT. This translates into CASSRAEVMNTEAFF.